This record looks at one TCR beta chain sequence and its context. The antigen is not known. The data were taken from a study of CD8 T cells in ankylosing spondylitis. CDR3 size: 18 residues. CDR1 is LGHNA, CDR2 YNFKEQ, per germline. V dropped 4 bases and J dropped 2 bases, with 20 bases sitting between them. Notes on the study in general: Several of the motif variants were reported before in synovial fluid and blood from reactive arthritis. Disease-linked clones reportedly showed significant enrichment in matched ankylosing spondylitis synovial fluid. Ankylosing spondylitis blood appeared to be characterized by a TCR beta motif of eight or nine highly homologous variants.

With molecular barcodes, quantitative 5'-RACE was used to make the TCR beta libraries. Each CDR3 protein gets one entry after TCRdb re-called the 5' RACE reads with MiXCR. In the table there are about 240,000 distinct CDR3 sequences, over 8.5% of which are singletons. Sequences were obtained from blood, either unsorted or a sorted T cell fraction (not recorded which). The V gene is TRBV4-2, the J gene TRBJ2-2, with unresolved D. This TCR derives from a male donor with ankylosing spondylitis or in good health (not recorded which). The CDR3 nucleotides are TGTGCCAGCAGCCCCACGAAGTCAACAACCTTCAACACCGGGGAGCTGTTTTTT. As protein: CASSPTKSTTFNTGELFF.